One and the same sample provided the 11 T cell receptor beta chains below, sequenced in a study of T cell changes during pregnancy in multiple sclerosis. Produced via immunoSEQ multiplex PCR; TCRdb's table is partial and in-frame only. The sample lists 55,000 to 75,000 clones; 75% to 95% were seen once. The source was peripheral blood, collected in the third trimester of pregnancy. These receptors were collected from a female donor in good health, enrolled as a control in a pregnancy study.

The rearrangement uses TRBV28 and TRBJ1-4; D is uncertain. V lost 5 bases and J 10 bases, leaving 11 bases between the germline ends. Per germline, CDR1 MDHEN and CDR2 SYDVKM. This CDR3 comprises 12 residues. The CDR3 DNA follows: TGTGCCAGCAGTCGGGATTGGGGAAAACTGTTTTTT. Translation gives CASSRDWGKLFF.

The chain carries TRBV7-3 and TRBJ1-1; the D is unclear. The length of the CDR3 is 13 residues. The V gene lost 3 bases and the J gene lost 1 base, with 6 bases spanning the gap. Germline lookup yields CDR1 SGHTA and CDR2 FQGTGA. The CDR3 DNA sequence: TGTGCCAGCAGCTTCACGGGGAACACTGAAGCTTTCTTT. It specifies CASSFTGNTEAFF.

The chain is built from TRBV5-1 and TRBJ2-2, with D maybe TRBD2 (6 bases). V was cut by 6 bases and J by 5 bases, with 11 bases left in between. This CDR3 contains 13 residues. Looked up from germline, CDR1 is SGHRS and CDR2 is YFSETQ. CDR3 sequence (DNA): TGCGCCAGCACGACGCGGGAAACCGGGGAGCTGTTTTTT. This sequence encodes CASTTRETGELFF.

The genes are TRBV4-1 and TRBJ2-7; possibly TRBD1 for D (5 bases). The germline V and J ends were trimmed by 4 bases and 6 bases, with 19 bases remaining between them. Germline V gives CDR1 MGHRA, CDR2 YSYEKL. This CDR3 has 15 amino acids. In DNA form, the CDR3 reads TGCGCCAGCAGCCCAGGGTTTTTGGCCTCAGGCGAGCAGTACTTC. This codes for CASSPGFLASGEQYF.

The chain has TRBV28 and TRBJ2-7; 10 bases line up with TRBD2. The CDR3 has 14 residues. CDR1 is MDHEN, CDR2 SYDVKM, per germline. V shed 7 bases and J 2 bases; nucleotides not matched to a gene: 5. CDR3 region: CASTASGRAYEQYF. In nucleotides, the CDR3 is TGTGCCAGCACCGCTAGCGGGAGAGCCTACGAGCAGTACTTC.

The V and J genes are TRBV4-1 and TRBJ2-7; TRBD2 agrees at 7 bases. Trimming cost V 4 bases and J 0 bases; bases outside gene matches: 9. The CDR3 is 16 residues long. The V gene's germline CDR1 is MGHRA and CDR2 YSYEKL. The DNA for the CDR3 is TGCGCCAGCAGCCTCGGACCTAGCGGCCTCTCCTACGAGCAGTACTTC. As protein: CASSLGPSGLSYEQYF.

In its sample, this clone was seen once. This chain joins TRBV5-1 and TRBJ2-1; 7 positions match TRBD1. Trimming took 2 bases from V and 7 from J; bases not matched to a gene: 3. The CDR3 length is 13 residues. Looked up from germline, CDR1 is SGHRS and CDR2 is YFSETQ. This CDR3 reads CASSFAGGNEQFF. CDR3 DNA: TGCGCCAGCAGCTTCGCAGGGGGTAATGAGCAGTTCTTC.

The chain links TRBV6-1 to TRBJ1-5; perhaps TRBD1 as D (5 bases). V was shortened by 5 bases and J by 4 bases, with 15 bases between the two germline ends. CDR1 MNHNS and CDR2 SASEGT come from the germline V gene. The CDR3 has 15 amino acids. CDR3 coding DNA: TGTGCCAGCAGTTCTAACATGGGGGGAAATCAGCCCCAGCATTTT. This translates into CASSSNMGGNQPQHF.

The rearrangement links TRBV6-6 to TRBJ2-7; TRBD1 might be the D (5 bases). This CDR3 is 14 amino acids long. V lost 2 bases and J lost 3, with 11 bases in between. Germline lookup yields CDR1 MNHNY and CDR2 SVGAGI (reference sequence). DNA for the CDR3: TGTGCCAGCAGTTACGGTGGCAGGGACTACGAGCAGTACTTC. It is translated as CASSYGGRDYEQYF.

This rearrangement joins TRBV5-4 to TRBJ2-2, with D maybe TRBD2 (6 bases). There are 17 residues in the CDR3. The V and J ends lost 4 bases and 4 bases respectively, with 20 bases between them. Germline assignment: CDR1 SGHNT and CDR2 YYREEE (reference sequence). The DNA of the CDR3 is TGTGCCAGCAGCGGGAACCCCCGGGACTCCATCACCGGGGAGCTGTTTTTT. The encoded protein is CASSGNPRDSITGELFF.

The chain joins TRBV11-2 to TRBJ2-7, with 7 positions matching TRBD2. With V trimmed by 9 bases and J by 5 bases, 10 bases remained unmatched. Germline CDR1 reads SGHAT; CDR2 reads FQNNGV. This CDR3 contains 13 residues. The DNA of the CDR3 is TGTGCCAGTAGACTAGCCCATGGCAACGAGCAGTACTTC. It encodes CASRLAHGNEQYF.